This T cell receptor beta chain was documented in a study of breast tumors, draining lymph nodes, adjacent tissues. Breast cancer patients provided tissue from their axillary draining lymph nodes. Study findings and constraints: Tumor repertoires ranked between lymph nodes and nontumor tissue in diversity, with V and J gene preferences.

The CDR3 runs 13 residues. Trimming cost V 7 bases and J 4 bases; bases outside gene matches: 3. The V gene's germline CDR1 is SQVTM and CDR2 ANQGSEA. As for this clonotype: Its specificity is not known.

One entry per CDR3 protein results from TCRdb running MiXCR on the multiplex PCR reads. This table has approximately 250,000 distinct CDR3 sequences, under 40% appearing once. The receptor comes from a female donor with breast cancer. Some clones in this sample may be carry-over from other donors' samples. The chain joins TRBV29-1 to TRBJ2-1; 11 positions agree with TRBD2. Sequenced: axillary lymph node tissue. The CDR3 here is CSGLAGGYNEQFF. Here the CDR3 DNA reads TGCAGCGGCTTAGCGGGGGGGTACAATGAGCAGTTCTTC.